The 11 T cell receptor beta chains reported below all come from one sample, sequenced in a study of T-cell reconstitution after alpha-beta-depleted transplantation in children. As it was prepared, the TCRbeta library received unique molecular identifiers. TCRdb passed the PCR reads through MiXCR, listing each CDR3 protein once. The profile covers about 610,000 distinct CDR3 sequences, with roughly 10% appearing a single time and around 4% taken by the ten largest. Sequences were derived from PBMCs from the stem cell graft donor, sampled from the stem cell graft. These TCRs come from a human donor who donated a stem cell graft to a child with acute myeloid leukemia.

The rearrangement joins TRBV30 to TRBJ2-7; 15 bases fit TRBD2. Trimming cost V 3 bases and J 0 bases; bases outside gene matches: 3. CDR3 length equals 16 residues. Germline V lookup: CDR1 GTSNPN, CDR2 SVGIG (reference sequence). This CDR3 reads CAWRGLAGGTSYEQYF. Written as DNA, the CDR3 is TGTGCCTGGAGAGGACTAGCGGGAGGGACCTCCTACGAGCAGTACTTC.

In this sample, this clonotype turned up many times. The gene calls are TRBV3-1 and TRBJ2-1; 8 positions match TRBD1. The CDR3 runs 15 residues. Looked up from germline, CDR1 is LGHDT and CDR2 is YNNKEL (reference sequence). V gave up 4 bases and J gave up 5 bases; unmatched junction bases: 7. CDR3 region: CASSLVQGQDNEQFF. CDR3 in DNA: TGTGCCAGCAGCCTTGTGCAGGGACAGGACAATGAGCAGTTCTTC.

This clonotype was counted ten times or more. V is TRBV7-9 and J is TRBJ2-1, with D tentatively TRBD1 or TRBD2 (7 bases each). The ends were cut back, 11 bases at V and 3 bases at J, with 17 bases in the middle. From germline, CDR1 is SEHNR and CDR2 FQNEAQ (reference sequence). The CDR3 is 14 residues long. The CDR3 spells CASRARGGYNEQFF. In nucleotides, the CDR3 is TGTGCCTCCCGAGCCAGGGGGGGCTACAATGAGCAGTTCTTC.

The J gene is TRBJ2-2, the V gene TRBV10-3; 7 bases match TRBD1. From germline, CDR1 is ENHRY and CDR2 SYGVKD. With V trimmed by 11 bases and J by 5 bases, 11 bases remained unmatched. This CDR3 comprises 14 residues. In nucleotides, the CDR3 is TGTGCCGCCCAGGGGGACATAACGACCGGGGAGCTGTTTTTT. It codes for CAAQGDITTGELFF.

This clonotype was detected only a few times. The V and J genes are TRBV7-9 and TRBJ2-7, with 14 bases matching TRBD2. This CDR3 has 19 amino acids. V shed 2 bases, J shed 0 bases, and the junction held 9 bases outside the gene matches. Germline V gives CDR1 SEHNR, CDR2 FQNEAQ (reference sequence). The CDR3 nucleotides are TGTGCCAGCAGCTTAATGAGGACTAGCGGGAGGAGGGGCTCCTACGAGCAGTACTTC. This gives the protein CASSLMRTSGRRGSYEQYF.

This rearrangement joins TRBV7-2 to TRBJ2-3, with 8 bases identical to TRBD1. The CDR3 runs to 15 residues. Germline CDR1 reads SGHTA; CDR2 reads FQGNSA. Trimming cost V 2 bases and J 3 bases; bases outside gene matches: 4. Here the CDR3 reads CASSLYQGATDTQYF. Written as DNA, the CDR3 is TGTGCCAGCAGCTTATACCAGGGGGCGACAGATACGCAGTATTTT.

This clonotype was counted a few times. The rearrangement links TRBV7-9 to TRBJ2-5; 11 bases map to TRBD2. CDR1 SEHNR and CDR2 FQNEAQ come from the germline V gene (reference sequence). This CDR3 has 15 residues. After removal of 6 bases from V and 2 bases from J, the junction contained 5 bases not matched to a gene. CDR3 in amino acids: CASSLLAGEQETQYF. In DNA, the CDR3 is TGTGCCAGCAGTTTACTAGCGGGAGAGCAAGAGACCCAGTACTTC.

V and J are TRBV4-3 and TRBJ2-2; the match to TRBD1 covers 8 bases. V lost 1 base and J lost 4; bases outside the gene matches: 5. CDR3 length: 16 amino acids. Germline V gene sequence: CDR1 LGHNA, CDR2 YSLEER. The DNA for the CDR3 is TGCGCCAGCAGCCAAGGGACAGGGAAGGTCACCGGGGAGCTGTTTTTT. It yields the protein CASSQGTGKVTGELFF.

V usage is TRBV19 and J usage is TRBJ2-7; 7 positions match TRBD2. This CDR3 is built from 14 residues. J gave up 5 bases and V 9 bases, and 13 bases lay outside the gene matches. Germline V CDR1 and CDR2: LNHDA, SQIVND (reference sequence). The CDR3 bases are TGTGCCAGCAGAAAGAGGACTAGTGTCGACGAGCAGTACTTC. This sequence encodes CASRKRTSVDEQYF.

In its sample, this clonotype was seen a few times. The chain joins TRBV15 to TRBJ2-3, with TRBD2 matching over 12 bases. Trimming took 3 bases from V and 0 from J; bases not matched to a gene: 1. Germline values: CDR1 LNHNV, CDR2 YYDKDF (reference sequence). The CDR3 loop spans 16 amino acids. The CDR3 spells CATSSGTSGSTDTQYF. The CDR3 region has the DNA TGTGCCACCAGCAGCGGGACTAGCGGGAGCACAGATACGCAGTATTTT.

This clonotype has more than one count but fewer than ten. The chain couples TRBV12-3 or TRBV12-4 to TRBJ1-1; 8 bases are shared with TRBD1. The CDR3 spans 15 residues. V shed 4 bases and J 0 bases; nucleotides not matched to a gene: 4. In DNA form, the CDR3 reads TGTGCCAGCAGTTATGGACAGGGTTTGAACACTGAAGCTTTCTTT. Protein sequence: CASSYGQGLNTEAFF.